The 30 T cell receptor beta chains in this list originate from one sample, sequenced in a study of beta chain features in type 1 diabetes. General study results and limits: Among all four CD4+ subsets, Type 1 diabetes patients had TCRB CDR3s that were moderately but significantly shorter.

The antigens for these receptors are not known. Reverse transcription of all isolated RNA meant that expressed TCRB transcripts were sequenced. Libraries were prepared by immunoSEQ multiplex PCR; TCRdb keeps only in-frame clonotypes and omits some of them. The data show around 100,000 clones, 28% seen once. The sequenced material came from central memory CD4+ T cells from blood. The receptors here all came from a young woman with type 1 diabetes.

The gene calls are TRBV4-1 and TRBJ1-1; D is unclear. The CDR3 has 14 residues. V lost 0 bases, J lost 5 bases, and 10 bases lay in between. CDR1 and CDR2 from the germline V gene are MGHRA and YSYEKL. CDR3 sequence (DNA): TGCGCCAGCAGCCAAGATAGAGGGAGGACTGAAGCTTTCTTT. Protein: CASSQDRGRTEAFF.

The rearrangement uses TRBV29-1 and TRBJ1-1; D call uncertain. The CDR3 sequence is 12 residues long. CDR1 SQVTM and CDR2 ANQGSEA come from the germline V gene. V was cut by 5 bases and J by 1 base, with 8 bases left in between. The CDR3 region is CSVRVANTEAFF. The CDR3 region has the DNA TGCAGCGTTCGAGTCGCGAACACTGAAGCTTTCTTT.

The chain joins TRBV9 to TRBJ2-3; no definite D call. This CDR3 is built from 14 residues. From germline, CDR1 is SGDLS and CDR2 YYNGEE. Trimming removed 0 bases from V and 2 bases from J, with 7 bases in between. CDR3 bases: TGTGCCAGCAGCGTAGGACACCTCACAGATACGCAGTATTTT. This sequence encodes CASSVGHLTDTQYF.

In its sample, this clone was seen a few times. The chain couples TRBV28 to TRBJ2-7; perhaps TRBD2 as D (6 bases). The ends were cut back, 4 bases at V and 3 bases at J, with 16 bases in the middle. Germline V CDR1 and CDR2: MDHEN, SYDVKM. The CDR3 extends over 15 amino acids. The CDR3 sequence is CASSSTSLGNYEQYF. The CDR3 DNA sequence: TGTGCCAGCAGTTCGACTAGTCTGGGAAACTACGAGCAGTACTTC.

This sequence joins TRBV7-9 and TRBJ2-3; 8 bases are a match to TRBD2. Germline-derived CDR1 and CDR2 are SEHNR and FQNEAQ (reference sequence). This CDR3 contains 18 residues. V lost 2 bases to trimming and J lost 0 bases; unmatched junction nucleotides: 10. CDR3 sequence reads: CASSLLSAGVGSTDTQYF. The CDR3 bases are TGTGCCAGCAGCTTATTATCAGCGGGAGTGGGGAGCACAGATACGCAGTATTTT.

This clone has more than one count but fewer than ten. The CDR3 region is CASRGGRGRGVGELFF. The DNA for the CDR3 is TGTGCCAGTAGAGGGGGCAGGGGGCGAGGCGTCGGGGAGCTGTTTTTT. The chain joins TRBV19 to TRBJ2-2, with 8 bases lining up with TRBD1. CDR3 length equals 16 residues. Trimming at V came to 6 bases and at J to 7 bases, leaving 13 bases not matched to a gene. In germline, CDR1 is LNHDA, CDR2 SQIVND (reference sequence).

This clone has a handful of counts. This chain connects TRBV29-1 to TRBJ2-1; D might be TRBD2 (5 bases). The CDR3 is 12 amino acids. The ends were cut back, 6 bases at V and 3 bases at J, with 9 bases in the middle. CDR1 is SQVTM, CDR2 ANQGSEA, per germline. CDR3: CSVDRDYNEQFF. In DNA, the CDR3 is TGCAGCGTCGACCGGGACTACAATGAGCAGTTCTTC.

This clone showed up many times. The V call is TRBV6-6, the J call TRBJ2-7, with TRBD1 identical over 7 bases. CDR1 and CDR2 (germline): MNHNY, SVGAGI (reference sequence). The junction had 4 bases not matched to a gene; V was cut back by 2 bases and J by 3 bases. The CDR3 runs to 14 residues. The CDR3: CASSYNRDSYEQYF. As DNA, the CDR3 is TGTGCCAGCAGTTACAACCGGGACAGCTACGAGCAGTACTTC.

A few counts support this clone. The chain joins TRBV14 to TRBJ2-1; D may be TRBD2 (5 bases). This CDR3 spans 15 amino acids. V was shortened by 1 base and J by 3 bases, with 10 bases between the two germline ends. Germline V gives CDR1 SGHDN, CDR2 FVKESK. Written as DNA, the CDR3 is TGTGCCAGCAGCCAAGTCAGTGGGAGCTACAATGAGCAGTTCTTC. Translating gives CASSQVSGSYNEQFF. Filled out from reference TRBV14 and TRBJ2-1, the complete variable domain reads EAGVTQFPSHSVIEKGQTVTLRCDPISGHDNLYWYRRVMGKEIKFLLHFVKESKQDESGMPNNRFLAERTGGTYSTLKVQPAELEDSGVYFCASSQVSGSYNEQFFGPGTRLTVL.

V usage is TRBV5-4 and J usage is TRBJ2-2; 7 bases match TRBD1. The V segment lost 2 bases and the J segment 4 bases; nucleotides outside the gene matches: 2. The germline CDR1 and CDR2 sequences are SGHNT and YYREEE (reference sequence). The CDR3 is 14 residues long. The CDR3 bases are TGTGCCAGCAGCTTACCAGGGGGCACCGGGGAGCTGTTTTTT. This sequence encodes CASSLPGGTGELFF.

CDR3 sequence reads: CASSLIPGSQETQYF. Written as DNA, the CDR3 is TGCGCCAGCAGCTTGATACCGGGGAGCCAAGAGACCCAGTACTTC. The rearrangement links TRBV5-1 to TRBJ2-5, with D maybe TRBD2 (5 bases). Trimming took 1 base from V and 1 from J, leaving 11 bases between them. Germline V lookup: CDR1 SGHRS, CDR2 YFSETQ. The CDR3 is made up of 15 amino acids.

The table lists this clone with a few counts. This chain uses TRBV5-4 with TRBJ2-1, with 12 bases matching TRBD2. From germline, CDR1 is SGHNT and CDR2 YYREEE (reference sequence). Trimming removed 1 base from V and 9 bases from J; junction bases left unmatched: 17. This CDR3 has 19 residues. CDR3 amino acids: CASSLMLAGGNSRASEQFF. CDR3 bases: TGTGCCAGCAGCTTGATGCTAGCGGGAGGGAACTCAAGGGCTAGTGAGCAGTTCTTC.

This clone was found a few times. The chain recombines TRBV7-8 with TRBJ2-5; 11 bases line up with TRBD2. Germline loops: CDR1 SGHVS, CDR2 FQNEAQ. V was clipped by 5 bases and J by 5 bases; unmatched bases: 7. This CDR3 region has 15 residues. In DNA, the CDR3 is TGTGCCAGCAGCCTAACTAGCGGGAGAAAGGAGACCCAGTACTTC. Amino acids: CASSLTSGRKETQYF.

This rearrangement joins TRBV18 to TRBJ1-2; TRBD1 agrees at 7 bases. This CDR3 spans 15 amino acids. Germline assignment: CDR1 KGHSH and CDR2 LQKENI. Trimming removed 5 bases from V and 7 bases from J; junction bases left unmatched: 13. This chain's CDR3 is CASSRTTGESRGYTF. The CDR3 nucleotides read TGTGCCAGCTCAAGAACAACAGGGGAATCTCGTGGCTACACCTTC.

This clone came up a few times. This chain joins TRBV5-5 and TRBJ1-5; a weak D match, TRBD1 (6 bases). Germline V CDR1 and CDR2: SGHKS, YYEKEE (reference sequence). The CDR3 sequence is 13 residues long. V lost 7 bases and J lost 3, with 11 bases in between. The CDR3 DNA sequence: TGTGCCAGCGGGGGCAGGGTCAATCAGCCCCAGCATTTT. It specifies CASGGRVNQPQHF.

This clone has a handful of counts. This sequence joins TRBV6-1 and TRBJ2-3; D is undetermined. The V and J ends lost 11 bases and 2 bases respectively, with 17 bases between them. Germline loops: CDR1 MNHNS, CDR2 SASEGT. The CDR3 extends over 14 amino acids. The CDR3 DNA reads TGTGCCTCAGCACGAGGCGCGTTCACAGATACGCAGTATTTT. The encoded protein is CASARGAFTDTQYF.

This clone was counted only a few times. V gene TRBV6-1 combines with J gene TRBJ1-2, with a possible D match to TRBD1 (6 bases). This CDR3 spans 14 amino acids. CDR1 MNHNS and CDR2 SASEGT come from the germline V gene. Trimming left V 7 bases short and J 1 base short, with 13 bases between. CDR3 amino acids: CASNRQAHNYGYTF. CDR3 DNA: TGTGCCAGCAATAGACAGGCCCATAACTATGGCTACACCTTC.

This clone was recorded a few times. The chain links TRBV2 to TRBJ2-1; 10 positions match TRBD1. Germline values: CDR1 SNHLY, CDR2 FYNNEI. This CDR3 has 14 residues. Trimming removed 8 bases from V and 9 bases from J; junction bases left unmatched: 10. CDR3: CASGRGQGYGEQFF. In DNA, the CDR3 is TGTGCCAGCGGGCGGGGACAGGGGTACGGTGAGCAGTTCTTC.

The V and J genes are TRBV4-3 and TRBJ1-1, with D possibly matching TRBD1 (5 bases). The germline V gene has CDR1 LGHNA and CDR2 YSLEER. The V and J ends lost 0 bases and 6 bases respectively, with 14 bases between them. The CDR3 has 15 amino acids. The CDR3 nucleotides are TGCGCCAGCAGCCAAGAAGTTCAGGGAGGACCTGAAGCTTTCTTT. It specifies CASSQEVQGGPEAFF.

The chain carries TRBV29-1 and TRBJ1-1; perhaps TRBD1 as D (6 bases). V shed 4 bases and J shed 0 bases, with 9 bases lying between them. CDR3 length: 13 amino acids. In germline, CDR1 is SQVTM, CDR2 ANQGSEA. The CDR3 sequence is CSVGGTLNTEAFF. CDR3 nucleotides: TGCAGCGTTGGAGGGACATTGAACACTGAAGCTTTCTTT.

Only a few counts were recorded for this clone. J is TRBJ2-7 and V is TRBV9; tentatively, D is TRBD2 (6 bases). V lost 4 bases, J lost 3 bases, and 14 bases lay in between. The CDR3 is 14 residues long. CDR1 SGDLS and CDR2 YYNGEE come from the germline V gene. CDR3 residues: CASSPRDLFYEQYF. The CDR3 DNA follows: TGTGCCAGCAGCCCCCGGGACTTATTCTACGAGCAGTACTTC.

This clone was counted between two and nine times. The chain combines TRBV28 with TRBJ1-1; TRBD1 is a possible D gene (6 bases). In germline, CDR1 is MDHEN, CDR2 SYDVKM. CDR3 size: 13 residues. Trimming took off 5 bases at V and 1 base at J, with 8 bases between the two ends. The CDR3 reads CASSQDRNTEAFF. The CDR3 nucleotides are TGTGCCAGCAGTCAGGACAGGAACACTGAAGCTTTCTTT.

The chain couples TRBV19 to TRBJ2-1; 9 positions match TRBD2. CDR3 length: 15 amino acids. CDR1 LNHDA and CDR2 SQIVND come from the germline V gene (reference sequence). With 5 bases clipped from V and 7 bases from J, the junction kept 9 bases outside the gene matches. CDR3 protein: CASSAGQSGRNEQFF. In DNA form, the CDR3 reads TGTGCCAGTAGTGCCGGGCAGAGCGGGAGGAATGAGCAGTTCTTC.

The sample holds a few counts of this clone. CDR3 loop: CASSLDPSGGEQYV. The CDR3 coding sequence is TGTGCCAGCAGCTTAGATCCGAGCGGCGGCGAGCAGTACGTC. The chain has TRBV11-3 and TRBJ2-7; the D gene is possibly TRBD2 (5 bases). Germline V CDR1 and CDR2: SGHNT, YENEEA. V shed 0 bases and J shed 6 bases, with 12 bases lying between them. There are 14 residues in the CDR3.

The rearrangement uses TRBV5-1 and TRBJ2-1; 7 bases line up with TRBD2. The CDR3 is made up of 16 amino acids. Germline V gene data show CDR1 as SGHRS and CDR2 as YFSETQ. Trimming took 0 bases from V and 4 from J; bases not matched to a gene: 7. The CDR3 DNA reads as TGCGCCAGCAGCTTGGCTTCTAGCGGTACTTACAATGAGCAGTTCTTC. Translating it yields CASSLASSGTYNEQFF. Full variable domain (remainder filled in from reference TRBV5-1 and TRBJ2-1): KAGVTQTPRYLIKTRGQQVTLSCSPISGHRSVSWYQQTPGQGLQFLFEYFSETQRNKGNFPGRFSGRQFSNSRSEMNVSTLELGDSALYLCASSLASSGTYNEQFFGPGTRLTVL.

This clone has just a few counts. This chain connects TRBV25-1 to TRBJ2-3; TRBD2 matches 10 bases. Germline V CDR1 and CDR2: MGHDK, SYGVNS. The J segment lost 2 bases and the V segment lost 2 bases, leaving 7 bases of the junction unmatched. The CDR3 has 17 amino acids. In nucleotides, the CDR3 is TGTGCCAGCAGTGAAGAAGCTAGCGGGAGTGTCACAGATACGCAGTATTTT. Its translation is CASSEEASGSVTDTQYF.

V gene TRBV4-3 combines with J gene TRBJ2-3, with D maybe TRBD1 (6 bases). Looked up from germline, CDR1 is LGHNA and CDR2 is YSLEER. V lost 1 base, J lost 0 bases, and 23 bases lay in between. There are 20 residues in the CDR3. The CDR3 coding sequence is TGCGCCAGCAGCCAAGCCTACATAACAGGGTTGGGATCTAGCACAGATACGCAGTATTTT. This gives the protein CASSQAYITGLGSSTDTQYF.

V and J are TRBV2 and TRBJ1-2, with 11 nucleotides matching TRBD1. The germline gives CDR1 SNHLY, CDR2 FYNNEI. CDR3 size: 15 residues. V dropped 8 bases and J dropped 6; count of bases not matched to a gene: 11. CDR3 in DNA: TGTGCCAGCCATCGGGACAGGGGGGTTTTTGATGGCTACACCTTC. This codes for CASHRDRGVFDGYTF. Based on the CDR3 plus reference TRBV2 and TRBJ1-2, the full variable domain is EPEVTQTPSHQVTQMGQEVILRCVPISNHLYFYWYRQILGQKVEFLVSFYNNEISEKSEIFDDQFSVERPDGSNFTLKIRSTKLEDSAMYFCASHRDRGVFDGYTFGSGTRLTVV.

The chain links TRBV7-2 to TRBJ2-7, with TRBD2 matching over 8 bases. The J segment lost 4 bases and the V segment lost 2 bases, leaving 7 bases of the junction unmatched. The CDR3 runs 15 residues. Per the germline V gene, CDR1 is SGHTA and CDR2 is FQGNSA. The CDR3 DNA follows: TGTGCCAGCAGCTTATTCAGAGTAGCGGGGTACGAGCAGTACGTC. It yields the protein CASSLFRVAGYEQYV.

The rearrangement uses TRBV5-5 and TRBJ2-6, with no clear D. V was pared by 4 bases and J by 4 bases, with 6 bases between. Germline CDR1 and CDR2: SGHKS and YYEKEE (reference sequence). CDR3 length: 13 residues. The CDR3 loop reads CASSPTGANVLTF. DNA for the CDR3: TGTGCCAGCAGCCCGACAGGGGCCAACGTCCTGACTTTC.